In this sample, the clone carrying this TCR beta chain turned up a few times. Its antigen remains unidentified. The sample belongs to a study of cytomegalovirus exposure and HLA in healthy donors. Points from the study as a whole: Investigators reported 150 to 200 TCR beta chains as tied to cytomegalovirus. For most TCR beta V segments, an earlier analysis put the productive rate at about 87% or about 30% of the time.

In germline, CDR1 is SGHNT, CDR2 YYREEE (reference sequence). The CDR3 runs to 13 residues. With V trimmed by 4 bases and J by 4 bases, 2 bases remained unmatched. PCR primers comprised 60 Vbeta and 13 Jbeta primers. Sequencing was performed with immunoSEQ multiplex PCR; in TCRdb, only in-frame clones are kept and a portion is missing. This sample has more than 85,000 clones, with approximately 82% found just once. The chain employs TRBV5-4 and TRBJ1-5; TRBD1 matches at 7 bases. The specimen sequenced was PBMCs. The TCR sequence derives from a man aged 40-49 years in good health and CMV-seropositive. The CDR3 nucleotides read TGTGCCAGCAGCAGGGACAGTAATCAGCCCCAGCATTTT. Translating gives CASSRDSNQPQHF.